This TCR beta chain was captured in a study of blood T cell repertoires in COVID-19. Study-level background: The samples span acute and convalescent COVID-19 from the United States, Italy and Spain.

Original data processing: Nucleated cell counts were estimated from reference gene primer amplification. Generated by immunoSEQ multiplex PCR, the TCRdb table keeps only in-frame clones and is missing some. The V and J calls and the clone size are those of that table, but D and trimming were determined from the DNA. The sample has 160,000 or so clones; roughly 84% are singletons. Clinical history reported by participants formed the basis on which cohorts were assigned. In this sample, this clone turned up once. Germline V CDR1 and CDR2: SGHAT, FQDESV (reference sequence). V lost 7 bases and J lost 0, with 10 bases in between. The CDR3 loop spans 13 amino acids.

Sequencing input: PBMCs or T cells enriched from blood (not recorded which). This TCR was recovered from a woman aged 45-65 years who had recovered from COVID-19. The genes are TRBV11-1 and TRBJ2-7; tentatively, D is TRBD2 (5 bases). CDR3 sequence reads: CASTDTSSYEQYF. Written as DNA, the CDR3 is TGTGCCAGCACCGATACTAGCTCCTACGAGCAGTACTTC.